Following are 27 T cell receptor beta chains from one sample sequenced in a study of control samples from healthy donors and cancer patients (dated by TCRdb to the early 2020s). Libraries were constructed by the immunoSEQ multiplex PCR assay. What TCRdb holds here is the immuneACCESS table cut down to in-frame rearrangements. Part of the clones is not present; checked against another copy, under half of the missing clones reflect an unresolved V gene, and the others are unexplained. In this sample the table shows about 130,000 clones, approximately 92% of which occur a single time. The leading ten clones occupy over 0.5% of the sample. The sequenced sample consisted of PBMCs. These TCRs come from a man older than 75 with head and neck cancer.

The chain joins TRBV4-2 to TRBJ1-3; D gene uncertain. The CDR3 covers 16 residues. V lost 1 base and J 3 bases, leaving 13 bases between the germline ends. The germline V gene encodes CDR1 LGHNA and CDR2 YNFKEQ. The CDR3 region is CASSQAPIGGGNTIYF. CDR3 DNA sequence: TGTGCCAGCAGCCAAGCCCCGATCGGAGGTGGAAACACCATATATTTT.

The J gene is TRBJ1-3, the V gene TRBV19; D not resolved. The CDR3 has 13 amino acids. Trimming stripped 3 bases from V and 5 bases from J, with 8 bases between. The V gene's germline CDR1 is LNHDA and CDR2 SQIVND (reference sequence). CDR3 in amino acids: CASSIARRNTIYF. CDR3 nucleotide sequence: TGTGCCAGTAGTATTGCCAGACGAAACACCATATATTTT.

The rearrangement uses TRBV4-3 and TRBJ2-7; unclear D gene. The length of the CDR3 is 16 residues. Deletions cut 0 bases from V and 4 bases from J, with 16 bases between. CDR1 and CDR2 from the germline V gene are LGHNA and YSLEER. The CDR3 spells CASSQDSSRLGYEQYF. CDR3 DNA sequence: TGCGCCAGCAGCCAAGATTCAAGTAGGTTAGGTTACGAGCAGTACTTC.

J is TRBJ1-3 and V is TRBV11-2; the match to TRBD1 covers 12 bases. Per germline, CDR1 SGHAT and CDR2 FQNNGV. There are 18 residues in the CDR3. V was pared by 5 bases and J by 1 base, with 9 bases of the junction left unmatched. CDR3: CASSPWGTGGASGNTIYF. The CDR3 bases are TGTGCCAGCAGCCCGTGGGGGACAGGGGGCGCATCTGGAAACACCATATATTTT.

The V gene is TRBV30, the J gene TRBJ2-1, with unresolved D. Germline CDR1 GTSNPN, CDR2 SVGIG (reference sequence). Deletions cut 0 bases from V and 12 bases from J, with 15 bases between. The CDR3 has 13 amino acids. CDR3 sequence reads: CAWSVGNGIVQFF. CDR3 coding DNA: TGTGCCTGGAGTGTAGGTAATGGGATCGTGCAGTTCTTC.

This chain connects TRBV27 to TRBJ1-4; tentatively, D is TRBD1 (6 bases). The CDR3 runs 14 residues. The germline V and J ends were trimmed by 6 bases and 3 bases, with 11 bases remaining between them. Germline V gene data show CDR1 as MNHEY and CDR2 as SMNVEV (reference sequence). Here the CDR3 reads CASRVGGSNEKLFF. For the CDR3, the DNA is TGTGCCAGCAGAGTAGGGGGGTCTAATGAAAAACTGTTTTTT.

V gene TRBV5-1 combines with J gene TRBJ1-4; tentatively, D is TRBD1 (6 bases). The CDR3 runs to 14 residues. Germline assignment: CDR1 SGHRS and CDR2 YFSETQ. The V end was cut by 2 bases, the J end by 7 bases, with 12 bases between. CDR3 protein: CASSFTGSSEKLFF. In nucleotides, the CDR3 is TGCGCCAGCAGCTTCACAGGGTCGAGTGAAAAACTGTTTTTT.

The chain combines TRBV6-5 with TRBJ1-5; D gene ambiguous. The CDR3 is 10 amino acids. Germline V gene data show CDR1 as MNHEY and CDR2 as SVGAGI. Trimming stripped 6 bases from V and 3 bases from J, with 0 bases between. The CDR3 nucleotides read TGTGCCAGCAGCAATCAGCCCCAGCATTTT. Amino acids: CASSNQPQHF.

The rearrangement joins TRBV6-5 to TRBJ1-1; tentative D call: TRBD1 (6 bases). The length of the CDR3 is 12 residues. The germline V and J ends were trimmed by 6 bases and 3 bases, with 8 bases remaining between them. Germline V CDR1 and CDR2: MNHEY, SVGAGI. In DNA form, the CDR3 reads TGTGCCAGCAGCAGGGGTGACACTGAAGCTTTCTTT. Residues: CASSRGDTEAFF.

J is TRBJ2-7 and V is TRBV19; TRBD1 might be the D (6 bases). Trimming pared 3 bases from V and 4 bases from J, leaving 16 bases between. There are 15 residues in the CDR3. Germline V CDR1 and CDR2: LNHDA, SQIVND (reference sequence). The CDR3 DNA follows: TGTGCCAGTAGTATGACAACAGGGTCGGGTTACGAGCAGTACTTC. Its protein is CASSMTTGSGYEQYF. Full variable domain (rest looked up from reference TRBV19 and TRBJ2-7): DGGITQSPKYLFRKEGQNVTLSCEQNLNHDAMYWYRQDPGQGLRLIYYSQIVNDFQKGDIAEGYSVSREKKESFPLTVTSAQKNPTAFYLCASSMTTGSGYEQYFGPGTRLTVT.

DNA of the CDR3: TGTGCCAGCTCACCGGCGGGGGTGGACTACGAGCAGTACTTC. Translated, it gives CASSPAGVDYEQYF. V is TRBV18 and J is TRBJ2-7, with TRBD2 matching 7 bases. The V and J ends lost 3 bases and 3 bases, in that order; junction bases with no gene match: 5. Germline values: CDR1 KGHSH, CDR2 LQKENI. The CDR3 loop spans 14 amino acids.

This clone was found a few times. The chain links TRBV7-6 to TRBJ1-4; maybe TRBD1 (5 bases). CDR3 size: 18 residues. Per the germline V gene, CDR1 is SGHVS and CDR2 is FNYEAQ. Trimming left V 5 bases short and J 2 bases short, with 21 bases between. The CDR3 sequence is CASSPGAGGSRTNEKLFF. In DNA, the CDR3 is TGTGCCAGCAGCCCCGGGGCGGGGGGAAGCAGGACTAATGAAAAACTGTTTTTT.

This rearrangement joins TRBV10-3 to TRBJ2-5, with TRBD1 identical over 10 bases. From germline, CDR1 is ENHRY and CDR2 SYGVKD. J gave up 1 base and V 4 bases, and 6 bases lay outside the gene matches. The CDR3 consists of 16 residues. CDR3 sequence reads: CAISGPGQGSQETQYF. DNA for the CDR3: TGTGCCATCAGTGGACCGGGACAGGGGAGCCAAGAGACCCAGTACTTC.

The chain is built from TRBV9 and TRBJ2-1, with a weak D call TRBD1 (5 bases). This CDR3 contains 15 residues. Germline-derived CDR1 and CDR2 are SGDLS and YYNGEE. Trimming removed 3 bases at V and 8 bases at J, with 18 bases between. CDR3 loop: CASSERGSARDEQFF. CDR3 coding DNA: TGTGCCAGCAGCGAGAGAGGCAGCGCCAGGGATGAGCAGTTCTTC. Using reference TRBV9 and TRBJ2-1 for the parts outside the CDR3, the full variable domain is DSGVTQTPKHLITATGQRVTLRCSPRSGDLSVYWYQQSLDQGLQFLIQYYNGEERAKGNILERFSAQQFPDLHSELNLSSLELGDSALYFCASSERGSARDEQFFGPGTRLTVL.

CDR3 residues: CASSINRVVKEGINEKLFF. The CDR3 coding sequence is TGTGCCAGCAGCATTAACAGGGTAGTGAAGGAAGGGATTAATGAAAAACTGTTTTTT. V and J are TRBV21-1 and TRBJ1-4; TRBD1 is taken as the D call from the table, unchecked against the DNA. TRBV21-1 is a recognized pseudogene. The CDR3 contains 19 residues.

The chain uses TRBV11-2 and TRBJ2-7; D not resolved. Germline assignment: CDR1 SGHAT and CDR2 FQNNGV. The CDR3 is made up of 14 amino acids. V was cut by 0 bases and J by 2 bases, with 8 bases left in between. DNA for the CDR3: TGTGCCAGCAGCTTAGACGGTCGAGCCTACGAGCAGTACTTC. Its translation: CASSLDGRAYEQYF.

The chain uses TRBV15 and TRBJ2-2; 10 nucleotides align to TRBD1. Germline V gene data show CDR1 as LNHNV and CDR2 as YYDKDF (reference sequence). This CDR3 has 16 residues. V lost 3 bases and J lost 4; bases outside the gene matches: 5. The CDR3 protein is CATSSWTGGSTGELFF. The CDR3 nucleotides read TGTGCCACCAGCAGCTGGACAGGGGGTAGCACCGGGGAGCTGTTTTTT.

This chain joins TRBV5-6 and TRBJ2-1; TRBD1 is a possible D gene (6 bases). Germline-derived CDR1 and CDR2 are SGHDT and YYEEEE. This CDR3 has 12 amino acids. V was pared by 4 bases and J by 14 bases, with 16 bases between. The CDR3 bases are TGTGCCAGCAGCCAATTAAGGGGGTGGGAGTTCTTC. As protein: CASSQLRGWEFF.

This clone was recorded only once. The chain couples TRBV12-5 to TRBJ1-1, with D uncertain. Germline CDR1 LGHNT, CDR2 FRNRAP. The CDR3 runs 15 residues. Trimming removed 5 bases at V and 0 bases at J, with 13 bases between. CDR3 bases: TGTGCTAGTGGTGCCGCGGGCAGAGTGAACACTGAAGCTTTCTTT. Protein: CASGAAGRVNTEAFF.

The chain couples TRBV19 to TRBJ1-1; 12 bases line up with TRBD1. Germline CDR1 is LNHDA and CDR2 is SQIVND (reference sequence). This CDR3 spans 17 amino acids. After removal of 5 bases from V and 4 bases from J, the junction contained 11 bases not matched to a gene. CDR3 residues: CASSPRDRGPMGTEAFF. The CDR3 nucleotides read TGTGCCAGTAGTCCCAGGGACAGGGGGCCAATGGGCACTGAAGCTTTCTTT.

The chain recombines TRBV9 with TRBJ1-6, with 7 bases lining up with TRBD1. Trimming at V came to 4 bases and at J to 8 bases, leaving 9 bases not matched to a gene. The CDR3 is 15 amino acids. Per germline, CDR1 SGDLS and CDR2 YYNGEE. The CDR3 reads CASSSTTGVDSPLHF. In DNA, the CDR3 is TGTGCCAGCAGCTCTACTACAGGGGTTGATTCACCCCTCCACTTT.

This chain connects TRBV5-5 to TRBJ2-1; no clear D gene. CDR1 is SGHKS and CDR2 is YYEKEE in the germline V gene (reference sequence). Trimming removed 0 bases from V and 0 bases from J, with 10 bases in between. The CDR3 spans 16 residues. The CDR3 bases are TGTGCCAGCAGCTTGGTGACTGGAAGCTCCTACAATGAGCAGTTCTTC. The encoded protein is CASSLVTGSSYNEQFF.

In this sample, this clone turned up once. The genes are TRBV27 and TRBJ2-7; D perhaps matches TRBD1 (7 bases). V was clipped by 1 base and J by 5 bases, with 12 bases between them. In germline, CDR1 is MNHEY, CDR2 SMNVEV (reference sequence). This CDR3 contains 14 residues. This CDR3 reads CASSLLQGGHEQYF. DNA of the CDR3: TGTGCCAGCAGTTTATTGCAGGGGGGCCACGAGCAGTACTTC.

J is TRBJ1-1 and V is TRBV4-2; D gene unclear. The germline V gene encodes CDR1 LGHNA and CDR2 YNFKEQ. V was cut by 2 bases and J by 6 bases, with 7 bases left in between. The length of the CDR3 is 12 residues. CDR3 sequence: CASSQPGAEAFF. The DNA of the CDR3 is TGTGCCAGCAGCCAACCGGGCGCTGAAGCTTTCTTT.

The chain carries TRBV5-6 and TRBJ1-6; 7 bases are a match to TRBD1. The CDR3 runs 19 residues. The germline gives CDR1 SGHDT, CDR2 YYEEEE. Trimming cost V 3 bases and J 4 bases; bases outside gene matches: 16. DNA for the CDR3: TGTGCCAGCAGCTCCCCGGGGGTCAGGGGGGAGGCTTATAATTCACCCCTCCACTTT. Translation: CASSSPGVRGEAYNSPLHF. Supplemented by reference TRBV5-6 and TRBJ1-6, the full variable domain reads DAGVTQSPTHLIKTRGQQVTLRCSPKSGHDTVSWYQQALGQGPQFIFQYYEEEERQRGNFPDRFSGHQFPNYSSELNVNALLLGDSALYLCASSSPGVRGEAYNSPLHFGNGTRLTVT.

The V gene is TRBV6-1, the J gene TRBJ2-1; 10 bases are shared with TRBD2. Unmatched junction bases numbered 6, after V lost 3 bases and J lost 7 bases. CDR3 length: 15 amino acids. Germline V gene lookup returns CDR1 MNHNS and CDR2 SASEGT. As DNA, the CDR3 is TGTGCCAGCAGTGAGCGACTAGCGGGCCTTAATGAGCAGTTCTTC. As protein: CASSERLAGLNEQFF.

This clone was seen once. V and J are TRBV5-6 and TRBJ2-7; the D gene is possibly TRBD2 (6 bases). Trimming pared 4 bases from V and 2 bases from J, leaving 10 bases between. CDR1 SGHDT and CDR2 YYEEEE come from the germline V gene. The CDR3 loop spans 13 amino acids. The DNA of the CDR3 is TGTGCCAGCAGCGAGACTAGTACCTACGAGCAGTACTTC. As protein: CASSETSTYEQYF. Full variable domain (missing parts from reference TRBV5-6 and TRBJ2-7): DAGVTQSPTHLIKTRGQQVTLRCSPKSGHDTVSWYQQALGQGPQFIFQYYEEEERQRGNFPDRFSGHQFPNYSSELNVNALLLGDSALYLCASSETSTYEQYFGPGTRLTVT.